Presented here are 20 T cell receptor beta chains from one specimen sequenced in a study of tumor-infiltrating lymphocytes in primary liver carcinoma. Co-extraction yielded RNA and DNA from roughly 20-30 mg of unsorted bulk tissue. A constant-region primer primed TCR beta cDNA synthesis from roughly 500 ng of total RNA. Three-round nested multiplex PCR performed with slightly modified ARM-PCR produced the TCR beta libraries. PCR rounds one and two used TRBV1-TRBV30 forward primers with a C-beta reverse primer for 10 cycles each. MiXCR, run by TCRdb on the multiplex PCR reads, gives a single entry per CDR3 protein. This sample yields about 200,000 distinct CDR3 sequences, of which around four fifths are seen a single time; less than 20% belongs to the top ten. The sequencing sample was made of tumor tissue from primary liver carcinoma. The receptor source for this set is a man aged 35 to 55 with primary liver carcinoma and hepatitis B virus infection.

Points on this clonotype: An end of the junction differs from the germline gene, which may be a read error. This sequence joins TRBV11-2 and TRBJ2-7; D is possibly TRBD2 (6 bases). The CDR3 totals 15 residues. In germline, CDR1 is SGHAT, CDR2 FQNNGV. CDR3: CPSSLRWTGENELYF. The CDR3 DNA sequence: TGTCCCAGCAGCTTACGATGGACGGGGGAAAACGAGCTGTACTTC.

This clonotype was recorded only once. The rearrangement joins TRBV29-1 to TRBJ2-7, with 7 positions matching TRBD2. The CDR3 loop spans 13 amino acids. The germline gives CDR1 SQVTM, CDR2 ANQGSEA. Unmatched junction bases numbered 8, after V lost 6 bases and J lost 3 bases. The CDR3 protein is CSVSAGSYYEQYF. For the CDR3, the DNA is TGCAGCGTCTCAGCGGGGAGTTACTACGAGCAGTACTTC.

Regarding this clonotype: A junction boundary mismatches the germline segment, possibly from a read error. The rearrangement uses TRBV11-2 and TRBJ2-1; D remains unclear. The V gene's germline CDR1 is SGHAT and CDR2 FQNNGV. The CDR3 length is 13 residues. CDR3 in amino acids: CASNSELYNEQFF. CDR3 bases: TGTGCCAGCAACTCAGAATTGTACAATGAACAGTTCTTC.

Concerning this clonotype itself: The conserved phenylalanine or tryptophan is not found at the CDR3 terminus, so this likely reflects a read error. The chain carries TRBV11-3 and TRBJ2-1; TRBD1 is a possible D gene (5 bases). Germline assignment: CDR1 SGHNT and CDR2 YENEEA. The CDR3 is 14 amino acids. For the CDR3, the DNA is TGTACCAGCAGCTTAGGGGTCAGCAACTATGAGCAGTTCTCC. Amino acid sequence: CTSSLGVSNYEQFS.

About this clonotype itself: This could be a read error, since a much larger clone is one nucleotide away. The genes are TRBV30 and TRBJ2-3, with D possibly TRBD1 on 5 matching bases. CDR3 length: 16 residues. CDR1 and CDR2 from the germline V gene are GTSNPN and SVGIG (reference sequence). V shed 1 base and J shed 3 bases, with 17 bases lying between them. The CDR3 loop reads CAWSGRAGCRTDTQYF. DNA for the CDR3: TGTGCCTGGAGTGGGAGAGCAGGGTGCAGAACAGATACGCAGTATTTT.

On this clonotype: The junction differs from germline at one of its ends, possibly a read error. CDR3 DNA: TGTGCCAGCAGTGAAGCCCCCCTGGCAGGAGTCGATGATCAGTTCTTC. This translates into CASSEAPLAGVDDQFF. The V gene is TRBV6-1, the J gene TRBJ2-1, with D uncertain. Germline values: CDR1 MNHNS, CDR2 SASEGT. This CDR3 comprises 16 residues.

Of note for this clonotype: Since the CDR3 does not end with the conserved phenylalanine or tryptophan, this likely comes from a read error. The rearrangement links TRBV12-3 or TRBV12-4 to TRBJ2-7; D perhaps matches TRBD1 (6 bases). This CDR3 contains 14 residues. The CDR3 DNA reads as TGCGCCAGCAGTCCCAGACAGGTCTCCTATGAGCAGTACTTA. Translated, it gives CASSPRQVSYEQYL.

For this clonotype: The junction and the germline gene differ at one end; a read error may be behind it. V usage is TRBV29-1 and J usage is TRBJ2-7; weak D call: TRBD1 (6 bases). This CDR3 comprises 13 residues. From germline, CDR1 is SQVTM and CDR2 ANQGSEA. In DNA, the CDR3 is TGCAGCGTTGCCCCGACAGGACTCCATGAGCAGTGCTTC. Residues: CSVAPTGLHEQCF.

On this clonotype itself: Being one base from a much bigger clone, this may be a read error. J is TRBJ2-5 and V is TRBV5-1; no definite D call. The germline V gene has CDR1 SGHRS and CDR2 YFSETQ. The CDR3 consists of 14 residues. CDR3 region: CASSLGTVQENQYF. Written as DNA, the CDR3 is TGCGCCAGCAGCTTGGGGACGGTCCAAGAGAACCAGTACTTC.

This clonotype was seen ten or more times. The chain joins TRBV6-1 to TRBJ2-3; 9 bases match TRBD2. In germline, CDR1 is MNHNS, CDR2 SASEGT. The trim removed 8 bases at V and 3 bases at J, leaving 6 bases unmatched. The CDR3 covers 14 residues. The CDR3 nucleotides are TGTGCCAGCCAAGGGCGGGGGGGGACAGATACGCAGTATTTT. Its protein is CASQGRGGTDTQYF.

Turning to this clonotype: The junction departs from germline at one end; a sequencing error may be responsible. The chain carries TRBV5-5 and TRBJ2-5; 7 positions match TRBD2. The germline gives CDR1 SGHKS, CDR2 YYEKEE (reference sequence). There are 15 residues in the CDR3. As DNA, the CDR3 is TGTGCCAGCAGCCTCAAGGGGATGGGAGGGGAGACCCACTACTTC. Translation gives CASSLKGMGGETHYF.

Notes on this clonotype: At one end, the junction sequence differs from germline, possibly due to a read error. The rearrangement joins TRBV6-5 to TRBJ2-6; D is possibly TRBD2 (5 bases). The CDR3 has 17 residues. Germline V gene sequence: CDR1 MNHEY, CDR2 SVGAGI. CDR3 DNA sequence: TGCGCCAGCAGGTACGGAGGCAGTTCCTCTGGGGCCAACGTCCTGACTTTC. Translating gives CASRYGGSSSGANVLTF.

Comment on this clonotype: One end of the junction fails to match germline, which may point to a read error. The CDR3 region has the DNA TGTCCCAGTAGCCAGACTAGCGGGAACAACAATGAACAGTTCTTC. It specifies CPSSQTSGNNNEQFF. The chain has TRBV11-2 and TRBJ2-1; 11 bases are a match to TRBD2. The CDR3 has 15 residues. The germline V gene encodes CDR1 SGHAT and CDR2 FQNNGV.

This clonotype was picked up a small number of times. A read error may explain this, as a much larger clone is one base away. This chain joins TRBV6-1 and TRBJ2-2; D is uncertain. CDR1 is MNHNS, CDR2 SASEGT, per germline. The V end lost 4 bases, the J end lost 6 bases, and 12 bases lay between the germline ends. The CDR3 has 14 amino acids. CDR3: CASSGDSSAGELFF. In DNA form, the CDR3 reads TGTGCCAGCAGTGGTGATAGCAGCGCCGGGGAGCTGTTTTTT.

This rearrangement joins TRBV19 to TRBJ2-1; D call uncertain. The germline V and J ends were trimmed by 3 bases and 10 bases, with 10 bases remaining between them. CDR3 length: 12 residues. CDR1 and CDR2 (germline): LNHDA, SQIVND (reference sequence). The chain's CDR3 is CASSIPSREQFF. CDR3 sequence (DNA): TGTGCCAGTAGTATCCCCAGCAGAGAGCAGTTCTTC.

The V gene is TRBV5-4, the J gene TRBJ2-5; 9 bases map to TRBD2. V gave up 6 bases and J gave up 5 bases; unmatched junction bases: 8. This CDR3 is built from 14 residues. The V gene's germline CDR1 is SGHNT and CDR2 YYREEE (reference sequence). Here the CDR3 DNA reads TGTGCCAGCATCGTAGCGGGAGTAGGGGAGACCCAGTACTTC. Its translation: CASIVAGVGETQYF.

Details on this clonotype: The CDR3 ends on some other residue instead of the conserved phenylalanine or tryptophan, so this is likely a read error. V is TRBV29-1 and J is TRBJ1-1, with no clear D. CDR1 SQVTM and CDR2 ANQGSEA come from the germline V gene. Trimming shortened V by 5 bases and J by 0 bases, and 16 bases separated the two germline ends. CDR3 size: 15 residues. CDR3 sequence: CSVRPGWAMNTEAFL. CDR3 DNA sequence: TGCAGCGTTAGACCCGGGTGGGCCATGAACACTGAAGCTTTCCTT.

The count of this clonotype is one. At one end the junction does not follow the germline gene, possibly because of a read error. The J gene is TRBJ2-5, the V gene TRBV6-2 or TRBV6-3; no clear D. Germline CDR1 reads MNHEY; CDR2 reads SVGEGT. The CDR3 length is 13 residues. CDR3 bases: TGTGCCAGCAGTTACTGGGCCCAAGAGACCCAACACTTC. It is translated as CASSYWAQETQHF.

Regarding this clonotype: An end of the junction does not agree with germline; a read error may underlie this. The V gene is TRBV29-1, the J gene TRBJ2-3; 16 nucleotides agree with TRBD2. Germline CDR1 SQVTM, CDR2 ANQGSEA. The length of the CDR3 is 16 residues. In DNA, the CDR3 is TGTAACGTCCGGGGACTAGCGGGAGGGAGGGCAGATGCGCAGTATTTT. This translates into CNVRGLAGGRADAQYF.

This clonotype was seen at least ten times. V usage is TRBV12-3 or TRBV12-4 and J usage is TRBJ1-1; D is unresolved. This CDR3 has 12 residues. V was cut by 1 base and J by 6 bases, with 6 bases left in between. The CDR3 is CASSLDGSEAFF. DNA of the CDR3: TGTGCCAGCAGTTTAGACGGGTCTGAAGCTTTCTTT.